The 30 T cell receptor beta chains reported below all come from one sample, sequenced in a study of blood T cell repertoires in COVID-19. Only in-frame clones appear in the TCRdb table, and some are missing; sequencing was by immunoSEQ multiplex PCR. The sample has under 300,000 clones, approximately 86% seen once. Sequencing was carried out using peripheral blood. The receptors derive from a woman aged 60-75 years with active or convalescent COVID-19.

CDR3 loop: CASSLGGSEKYNEQFF. The CDR3 coding sequence is TGTGCCAGCAGCTTAGGGGGTAGCGAAAAATACAATGAGCAGTTCTTC. This sequence joins TRBV7-8 and TRBJ2-1, with a tentative D call TRBD2 (5 bases). Germline assignment: CDR1 SGHVS and CDR2 FQNEAQ. This CDR3 spans 16 amino acids. Trimming stripped 1 base from V and 4 bases from J, with 14 bases between.

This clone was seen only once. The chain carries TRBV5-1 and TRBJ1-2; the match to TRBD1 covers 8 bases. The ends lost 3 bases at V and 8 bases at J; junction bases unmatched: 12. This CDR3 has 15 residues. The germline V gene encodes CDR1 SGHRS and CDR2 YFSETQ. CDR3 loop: CASSWATGGSRGYTF. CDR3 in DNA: TGCGCCAGCAGCTGGGCTACAGGGGGGTCACGGGGCTACACCTTC.

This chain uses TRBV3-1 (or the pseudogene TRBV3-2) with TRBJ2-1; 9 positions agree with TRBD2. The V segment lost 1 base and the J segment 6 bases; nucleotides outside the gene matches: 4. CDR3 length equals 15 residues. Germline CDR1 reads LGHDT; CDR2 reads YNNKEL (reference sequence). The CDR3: CASSQASGDINEQFF. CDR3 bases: TGTGCCAGCAGCCAAGCTAGCGGGGACATCAATGAGCAGTTCTTC.

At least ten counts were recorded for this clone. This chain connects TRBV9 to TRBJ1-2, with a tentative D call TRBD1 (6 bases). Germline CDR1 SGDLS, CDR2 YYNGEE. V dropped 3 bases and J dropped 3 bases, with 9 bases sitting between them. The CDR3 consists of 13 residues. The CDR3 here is CASSAQGYYGYTF. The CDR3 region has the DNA TGTGCCAGCAGCGCACAGGGTTACTATGGCTACACCTTC.

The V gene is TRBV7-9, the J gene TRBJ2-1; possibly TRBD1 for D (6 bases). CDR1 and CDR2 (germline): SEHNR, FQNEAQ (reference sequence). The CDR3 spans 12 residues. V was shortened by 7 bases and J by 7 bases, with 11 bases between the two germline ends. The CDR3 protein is CASKSTGNEQFF. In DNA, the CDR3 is TGTGCCAGCAAGTCCACAGGGAATGAGCAGTTCTTC. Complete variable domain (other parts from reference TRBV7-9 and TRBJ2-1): DTGVSQNPRHKITKRGQNVTFRCDPISEHNRLYWYRQTLGQGPEFLTYFQNEAQLEKSRLLSDRFSAERPKGSFSTLEIQRTEQGDSAMYLCASKSTGNEQFFGPGTRLTVL.

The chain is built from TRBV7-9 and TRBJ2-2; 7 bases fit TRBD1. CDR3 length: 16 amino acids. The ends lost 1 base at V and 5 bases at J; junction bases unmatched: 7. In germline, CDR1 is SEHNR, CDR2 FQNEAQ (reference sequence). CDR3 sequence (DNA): TGTGCCAGCAGCTTAGGAGACAGGGATTATACCGGGGAGCTGTTTTTT. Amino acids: CASSLGDRDYTGELFF.

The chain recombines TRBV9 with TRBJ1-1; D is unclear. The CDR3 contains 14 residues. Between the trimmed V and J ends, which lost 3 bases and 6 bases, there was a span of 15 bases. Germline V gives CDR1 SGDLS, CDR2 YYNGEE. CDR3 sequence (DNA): TGTGCCAGCAGCGCCCGAGCGACTTCATCTGAAGCTTTCTTT. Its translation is CASSARATSSEAFF.

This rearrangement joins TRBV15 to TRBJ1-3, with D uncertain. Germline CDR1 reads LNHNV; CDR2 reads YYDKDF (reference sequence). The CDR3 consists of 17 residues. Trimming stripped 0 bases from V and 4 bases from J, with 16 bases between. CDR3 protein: CATSRDQSWATGNTIYF. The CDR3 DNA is TGTGCCACCAGCAGAGATCAGTCCTGGGCCACAGGAAACACCATATATTTT.

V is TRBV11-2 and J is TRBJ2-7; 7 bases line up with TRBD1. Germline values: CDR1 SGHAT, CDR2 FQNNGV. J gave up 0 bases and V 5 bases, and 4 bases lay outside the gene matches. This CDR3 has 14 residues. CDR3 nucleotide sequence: TGTGCCAGCAGCCAGGGACAGTACTCCTACGAGCAGTACGTC. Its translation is CASSQGQYSYEQYV.

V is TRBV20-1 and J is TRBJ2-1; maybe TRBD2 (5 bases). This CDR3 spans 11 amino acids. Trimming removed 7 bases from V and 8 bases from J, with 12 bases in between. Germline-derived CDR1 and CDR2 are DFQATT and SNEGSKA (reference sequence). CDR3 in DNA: TGCAGTGGGGAAAGGGAGTATGAGCAGTTCTTC. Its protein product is CSGEREYEQFF.

CDR3 protein: CASSHDSGGSYNEQFF. The CDR3 bases are TGTGCCAGCAGCCATGATAGCGGGGGGTCTTACAATGAGCAGTTCTTC. V usage is TRBV3-1 (or the pseudogene TRBV3-2) and J usage is TRBJ2-1; 10 positions match TRBD2. CDR1 and CDR2 from the germline V gene are LGHDT and YNNKEL (reference sequence). Losses at the gene ends were 3 bases for V and 4 bases for J; bases not matched to a gene: 6. CDR3 length: 16 amino acids.

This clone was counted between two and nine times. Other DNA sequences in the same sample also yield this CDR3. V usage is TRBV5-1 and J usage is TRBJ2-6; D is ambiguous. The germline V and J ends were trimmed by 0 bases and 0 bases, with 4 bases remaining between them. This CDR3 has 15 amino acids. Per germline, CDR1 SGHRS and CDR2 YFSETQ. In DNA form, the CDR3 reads TGCGCCAGCAGCTTGGCTAGCTCTGGGGCCAACGTCCTGACTTTC. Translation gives CASSLASSGANVLTF.

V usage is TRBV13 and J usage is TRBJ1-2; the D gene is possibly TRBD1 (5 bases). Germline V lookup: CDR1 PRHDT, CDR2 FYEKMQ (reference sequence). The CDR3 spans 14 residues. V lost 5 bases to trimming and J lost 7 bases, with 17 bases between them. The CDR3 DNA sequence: TGTGCCAGCAGCCCCCGGGGAGGGGTCTCTGGCTACACCTTC. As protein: CASSPRGGVSGYTF.

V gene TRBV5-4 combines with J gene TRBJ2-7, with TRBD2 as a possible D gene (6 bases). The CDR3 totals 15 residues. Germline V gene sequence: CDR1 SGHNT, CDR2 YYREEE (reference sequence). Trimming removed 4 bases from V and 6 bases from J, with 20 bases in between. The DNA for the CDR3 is TGTGCCAGCAGCCGATCTTTAGGCACTAGCTTCGAGCAGTACTTC. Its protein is CASSRSLGTSFEQYF.

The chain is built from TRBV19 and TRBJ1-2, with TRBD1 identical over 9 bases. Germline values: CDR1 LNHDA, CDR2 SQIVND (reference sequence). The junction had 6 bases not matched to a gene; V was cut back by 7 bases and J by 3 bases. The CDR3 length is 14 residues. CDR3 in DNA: TGTGCCAGTATCGGACAGGGGAAATACTATGGCTACACCTTC. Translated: CASIGQGKYYGYTF.

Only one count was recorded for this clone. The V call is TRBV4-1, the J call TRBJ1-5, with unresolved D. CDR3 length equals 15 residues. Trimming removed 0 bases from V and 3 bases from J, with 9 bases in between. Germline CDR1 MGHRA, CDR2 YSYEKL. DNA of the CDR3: TGCGCCAGCAGCCAAGAAAATCAGTTCAATCAGCCCCAGCATTTT. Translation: CASSQENQFNQPQHF.

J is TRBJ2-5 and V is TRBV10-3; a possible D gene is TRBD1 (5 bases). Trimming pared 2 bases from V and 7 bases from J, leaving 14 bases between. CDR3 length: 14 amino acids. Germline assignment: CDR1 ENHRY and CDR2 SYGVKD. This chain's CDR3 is CAISEGREGGTQYF. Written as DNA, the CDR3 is TGTGCCATCAGTGAGGGCAGGGAAGGCGGGACCCAGTACTTC.

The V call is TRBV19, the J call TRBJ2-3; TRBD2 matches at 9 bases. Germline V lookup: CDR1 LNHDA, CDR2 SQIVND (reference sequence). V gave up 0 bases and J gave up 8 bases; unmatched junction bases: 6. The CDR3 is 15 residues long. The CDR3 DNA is TGTGCCAGTAGTATAGAGGGCGGGAGGGGAGTTACGCAGTATTTT. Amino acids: CASSIEGGRGVTQYF.

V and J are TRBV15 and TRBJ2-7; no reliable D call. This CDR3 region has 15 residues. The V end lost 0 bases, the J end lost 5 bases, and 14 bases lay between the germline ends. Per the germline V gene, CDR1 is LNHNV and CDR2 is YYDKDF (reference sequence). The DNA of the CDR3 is TGTGCCACCAGCAGAGAGGGCTTTACCACGGACGAGCAGTACGTC. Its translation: CATSREGFTTDEQYV.

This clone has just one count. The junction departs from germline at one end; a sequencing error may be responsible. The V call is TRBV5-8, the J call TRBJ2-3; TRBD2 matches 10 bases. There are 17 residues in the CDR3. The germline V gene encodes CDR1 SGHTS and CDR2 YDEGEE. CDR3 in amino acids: CASGLLAGSPSTDTQYF. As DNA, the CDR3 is TGTGCCAGCGGCTTACTAGCGGGATCCCCTAGCACAGATACGCAGTATTTT. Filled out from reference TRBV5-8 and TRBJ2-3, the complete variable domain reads EAGVTQSPTHLIKTRGQQATLRCSPISGHTSVYWYQQALGLGLQFLLWYDEGEERNRGNFPPRFSGRQFPNYSSELNVNALELEDSALYLCASGLLAGSPSTDTQYFGPGTRLTVL.

CDR3 amino acids: CASSRRGGQPQHF. The CDR3 nucleotides are TGCGCCAGCAGTCGTAGGGGTGGACAGCCCCAGCATTTT. This chain links TRBV23-1 with TRBJ1-5, with D perhaps TRBD1 (5 bases). TRBV23-1 is recorded as an ORF, its role being uncertain. The CDR3 totals 13 residues. V shed 4 bases and J shed 7 bases, with 11 bases lying between them.

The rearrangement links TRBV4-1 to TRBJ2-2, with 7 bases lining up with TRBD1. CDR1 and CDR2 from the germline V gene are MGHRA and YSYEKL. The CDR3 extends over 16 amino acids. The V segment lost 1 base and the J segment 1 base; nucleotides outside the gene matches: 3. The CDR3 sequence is CASSQVNRGNTGELFF. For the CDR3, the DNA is TGCGCCAGCAGCCAAGTTAACAGGGGGAACACCGGGGAGCTGTTTTTT.

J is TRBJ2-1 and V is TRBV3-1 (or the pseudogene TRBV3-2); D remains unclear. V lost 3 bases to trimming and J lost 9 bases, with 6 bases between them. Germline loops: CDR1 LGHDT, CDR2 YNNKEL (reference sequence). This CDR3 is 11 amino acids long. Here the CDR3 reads CASSHGGEQFF. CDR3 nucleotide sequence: TGTGCCAGCAGCCATGGCGGTGAGCAGTTCTTC.

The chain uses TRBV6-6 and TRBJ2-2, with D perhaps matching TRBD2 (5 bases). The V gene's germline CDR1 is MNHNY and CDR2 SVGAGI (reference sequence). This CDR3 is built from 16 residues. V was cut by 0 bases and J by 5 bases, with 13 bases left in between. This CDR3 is CASSYSGAPGTGELFF. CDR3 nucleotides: TGTGCCAGCAGTTACTCGGGCGCACCGGGGACCGGGGAGCTGTTTTTT.

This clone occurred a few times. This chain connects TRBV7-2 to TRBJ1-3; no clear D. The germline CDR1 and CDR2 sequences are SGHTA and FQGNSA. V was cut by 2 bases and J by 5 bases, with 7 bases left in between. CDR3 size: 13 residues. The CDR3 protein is CASSLSNRNTIYF. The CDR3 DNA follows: TGTGCCAGCAGCTTATCGAACAGAAACACCATATATTTT. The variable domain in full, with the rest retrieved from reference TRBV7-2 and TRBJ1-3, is GAGVSQSPSNKVTEKGKDVELRCDPISGHTALYWYRQSLGQGLEFLIYFQGNSAPDKSGLPSDRFSAERTGGSVSTLTIQRTQQEDSAVYLCASSLSNRNTIYFGEGSWLTVV.

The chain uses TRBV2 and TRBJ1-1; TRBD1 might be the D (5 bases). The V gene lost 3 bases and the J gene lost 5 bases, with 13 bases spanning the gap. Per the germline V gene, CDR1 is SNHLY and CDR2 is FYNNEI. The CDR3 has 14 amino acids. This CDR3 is CASSDGRGWTEAFF. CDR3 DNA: TGTGCCAGCAGTGACGGGAGGGGTTGGACTGAAGCTTTCTTT.

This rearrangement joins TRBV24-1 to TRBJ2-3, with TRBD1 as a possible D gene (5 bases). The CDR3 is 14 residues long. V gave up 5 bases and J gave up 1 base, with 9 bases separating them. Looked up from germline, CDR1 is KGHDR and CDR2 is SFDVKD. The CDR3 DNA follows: TGTGCCACCAGTGCCCCGACAGGCACAGATACGCAGTATTTT. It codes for CATSAPTGTDTQYF.

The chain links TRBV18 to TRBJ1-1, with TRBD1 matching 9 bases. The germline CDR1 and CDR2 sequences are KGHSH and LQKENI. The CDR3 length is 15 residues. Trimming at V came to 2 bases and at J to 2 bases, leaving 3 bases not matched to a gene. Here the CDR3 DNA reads TGTGCCAGCTCACCAAGGACAGGGGTTAACACTGAAGCTTTCTTT. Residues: CASSPRTGVNTEAFF.

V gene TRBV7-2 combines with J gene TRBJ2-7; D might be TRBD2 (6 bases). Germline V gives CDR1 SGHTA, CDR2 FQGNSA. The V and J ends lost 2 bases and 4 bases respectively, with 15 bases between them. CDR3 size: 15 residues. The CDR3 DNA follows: TGTGCCAGCAGCTTAAGTAGCGGCCTCCATTACGAGCAGTACTTC. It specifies CASSLSSGLHYEQYF. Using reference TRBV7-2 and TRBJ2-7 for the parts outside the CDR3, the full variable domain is GAGVSQSPSNKVTEKGKDVELRCDPISGHTALYWYRQSLGQGLEFLIYFQGNSAPDKSGLPSDRFSAERTGGSVSTLTIQRTQQEDSAVYLCASSLSSGLHYEQYFGPGTRLTVT.

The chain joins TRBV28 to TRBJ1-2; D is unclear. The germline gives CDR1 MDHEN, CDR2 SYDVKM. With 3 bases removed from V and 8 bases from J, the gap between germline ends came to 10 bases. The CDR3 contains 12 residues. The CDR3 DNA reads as TGTGCCAGCAGTTTTGAACTCGGGGGCTACACCTTC. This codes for CASSFELGGYTF.